The rows below give T cell receptor beta chains drawn from one sample of a study of breast tumors, draining lymph nodes, adjacent tissues. A single record per CDR3 protein comes from TCRdb applying MiXCR to the multiplex PCR reads. The repertoire holds about 230,000 distinct CDR3 sequences, approximately 30% seen once, with approximately 1.4% in the top ten. Sequencing was carried out using axillary lymph node tissue. These receptors came from a female donor with breast cancer. Some clones in this sample may be carry-over from other donors' samples. Each CDR3 is given with its conserved first and last residue. A D gene is named only where the DNA matches it firmly. Rows give clone size only sometimes, using once, few, many, or a class for an expanded clone.

D	V	J	size	CDR3	DNA
NA	TRBV25-1	TRBJ1-6	NA	CASRQGVNSSPPHF	TGTGCCAGCAGACAGGGTGTTAATAGTTCACCCCCCCACTTT
NA	TRBV11-2	TRBJ1-1	NA	CASSLGVGNTEAFF	TGTGCCAGCAGCTTAGGGGTTGGGAACACTGAAGCCTTCTTT
NA	TRBV2	TRBJ2-1	many	CASSVNRGSYNEQFF	TGTGCCAGCAGTGTTAACAGAGGCTCCTACAATGAGCAGTTCTTC
TRBD2	TRBV7-2	TRBJ2-7	NA	CASSPFQRDYEQYF	TGTGCCAGCAGCCCGTTCCAGCGGGACTACGAGCAGTACTTC
TRBD2	TRBV30	TRBJ2-3	many	CASPGTSGRGDTQYF	TGTGCCTCCCCAGGGACTAGCGGGAGAGGAGATACGCAGTATTTT
TRBD2	TRBV7-9	TRBJ2-6	NA	CASRPGLAGGVGANVLTF	TGTGCCAGCAGACCGGGACTAGCGGGAGGTGTCGGGGCCAACGTCCTGACTTTC
NA	TRBV11-3	TRBJ1-6	many	CASSDWAGEKSPLHF	TGTGCCAGCAGCGACTGGGCAGGGGAAAAATCACCCCTCCACTTT
NA	TRBV27	TRBJ2-1	NA	CASSLAGVTGRVDEQFF	TGTGCCAGCAGTTTAGCAGGAGTTACGGGCAGGGTCGATGAGCAGTTCTTC
TRBD1	TRBV6-2/TRBV6-3	TRBJ1-4	many	CASRETGQNEKLFF	TGTGCCAGCAGGGAGACAGGGCAAAATGAAAAACTGTTTTTT
NA	TRBV24-1	TRBJ1-4	NA	CATSNGRDKGREGEKLFF	TGTGCCACCAGTAACGGCCGTGATAAGGGAAGAGAAGGTGAAAAACTGTTTTTT
NA	TRBV20-1	TRBJ1-4	NA	CSAYGAGLEKLFF	TGCAGTGCTTACGGGGCAGGGCTAGAAAAACTGTTTTTT
NA	TRBV20-1	TRBJ2-1	many	CSARDSKQLLSSYNEQFF	TGCAGTGCTAGAGATAGTAAACAGCTACTCAGCTCCTACAATGAGCAGTTCTTC
TRBD1	TRBV10-3	TRBJ1-2	many	CAISEGDSNYGYTF	TGTGCCATCAGTGAGGGGGACAGCAACTATGGCTACACCTTC
TRBD2	TRBV11-1	TRBJ2-1	NA	CASSRTGTRKNEQFF	TGTGCCAGCAGCAGAACCGGGACTAGAAAGAATGAGCAGTTCTTC
NA	TRBV7-8	TRBJ2-7	many	CASSPDGYEQYF	TGTGCCAGCAGCCCGGATGGCTACGAGCAGTACTTC
TRBD2	TRBV6-6	TRBJ2-2	many	CATTGTSGPVGELFF	TGTGCCACCACCGGGACTAGCGGCCCGGTCGGGGAGCTGTTTTTT
TRBD1	TRBV7-9	TRBJ1-3	NA	CASSKRQGVSGNTIYF	TGTGCCAGCAGCAAACGACAGGGGGTGAGCGGAAACACCATATATTTT
TRBD1	TRBV6-6	TRBJ2-1	NA	CASGGTGGYNEQFF	TGTGCCAGCGGAGGGACAGGGGGGTACAATGAGCAGTTCTTC